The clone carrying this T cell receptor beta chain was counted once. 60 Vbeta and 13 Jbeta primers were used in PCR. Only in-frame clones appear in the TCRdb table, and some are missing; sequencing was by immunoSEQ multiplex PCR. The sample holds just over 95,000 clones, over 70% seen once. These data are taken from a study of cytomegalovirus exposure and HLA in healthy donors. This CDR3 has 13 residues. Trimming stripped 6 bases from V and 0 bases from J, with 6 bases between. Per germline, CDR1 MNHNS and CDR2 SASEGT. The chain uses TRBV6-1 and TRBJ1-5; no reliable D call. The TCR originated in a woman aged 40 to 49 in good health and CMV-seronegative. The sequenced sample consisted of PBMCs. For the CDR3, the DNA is TGTGCCAGCAGACAGATTAGCAATCAGCCCCAGCATTTT. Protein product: CASRQISNQPQHF.